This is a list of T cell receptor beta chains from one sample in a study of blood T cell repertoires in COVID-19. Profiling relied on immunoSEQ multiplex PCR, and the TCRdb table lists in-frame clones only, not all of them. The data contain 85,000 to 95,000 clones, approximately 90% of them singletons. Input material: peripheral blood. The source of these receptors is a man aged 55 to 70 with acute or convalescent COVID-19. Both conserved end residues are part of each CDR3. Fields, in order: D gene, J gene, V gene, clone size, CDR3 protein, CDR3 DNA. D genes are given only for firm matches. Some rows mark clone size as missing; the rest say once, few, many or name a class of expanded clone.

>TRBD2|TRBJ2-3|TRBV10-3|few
CATQAGGITDTQYF
TGTGCCACCCAAGCGGGGGGGATCACAGATACGCAGTATTTT
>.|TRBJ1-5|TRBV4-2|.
CASSQDLRGGEIQPQHF
TGTGCCAGCAGCCAAGATTTACGGGGAGGGGAAATACAGCCCCAGCATTTT
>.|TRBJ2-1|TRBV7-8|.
CASSPAGGIRWNEQFF
TGTGCCAGCAGCCCCGCAGGGGGGATAAGGTGGAATGAGCAGTTCTTC
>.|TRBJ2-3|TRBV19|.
CASSAAAGSTDTQYF
TGTGCCAGTAGTGCCGCGGCGGGGAGCACAGATACGCAGTATTTT
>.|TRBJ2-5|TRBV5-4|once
CASSVWETQETQYF
TGTGCCAGCAGCGTTTGGGAGACCCAAGAGACCCAGTACTTC
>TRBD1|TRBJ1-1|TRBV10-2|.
CASSATGDTEAFF
TGCGCCAGCAGCGCCACAGGGGACACTGAAGCTTTCTTT
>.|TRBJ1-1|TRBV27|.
CASSPRPGGNTEAFF
TGTGCCAGCAGTCCCCGCCCGGGTGGAAACACTGAAGCTTTCTTT
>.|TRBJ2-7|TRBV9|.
CASSRGLAGRRDEQYF
TGTGCCAGCAGCAGGGGGTTAGCGGGCAGGAGGGACGAGCAGTACTTC
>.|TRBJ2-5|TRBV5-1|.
CASTNSQTQYF
TGCGCCAGCACTAACAGCCAGACCCAGTACTTC
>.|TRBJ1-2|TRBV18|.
CASSPPGFYGYTF
TGTGCCAGCTCACCTCCAGGGTTCTATGGCTACACCTTC
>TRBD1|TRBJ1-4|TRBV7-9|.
CASSGPGQSATNEKLFF
TGTGCCAGCAGCGGTCCGGGACAGTCTGCAACTAATGAAAAACTGTTTTTT
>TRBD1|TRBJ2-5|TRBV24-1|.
CATSDLSLGQGARETQYF
TGTGCCACCAGTGATTTAAGTCTCGGACAGGGGGCGCGGGAGACCCAGTACTTC
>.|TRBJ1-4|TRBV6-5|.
CAVRGSGEKLFF
TGTGCTGTCCGGGGGTCAGGCGAAAAACTGTTTTTT
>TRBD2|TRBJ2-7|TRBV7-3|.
CASSSSGENFYEQYF
TGTGCCAGCAGCTCTAGCGGGGAGAACTTCTACGAGCAGTACTTC
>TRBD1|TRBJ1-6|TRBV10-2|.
CASSESHSWDRASPLHF
TGCGCCAGCAGTGAGTCACATAGTTGGGACAGGGCTTCACCCCTCCACTTT
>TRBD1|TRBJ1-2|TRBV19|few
CASSIGTAYGYTF
TGTGCCAGTAGTATCGGGACAGCCTATGGCTACACCTTC
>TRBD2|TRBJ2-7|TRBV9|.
CASSPGGTAYEQYF
TGTGCCAGCAGCCCGGGGGGGACGGCCTACGAGCAGTACTTC
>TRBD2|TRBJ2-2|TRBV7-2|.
CASSLAGRAAGELFF
TGTGCCAGCAGCTTAGCCGGGAGGGCCGCCGGGGAGCTGTTTTTT
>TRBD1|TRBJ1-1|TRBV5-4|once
CASSSPGTGSNTEAFF
TGTGCCAGCAGCTCACCCGGGACAGGGTCGAACACTGAAGCTTTCTTT
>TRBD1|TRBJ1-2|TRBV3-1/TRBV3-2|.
CASSLDRGHNYGYTF
TGTGCCAGCAGCCTAGACAGGGGACACAACTATGGCTACACCTTC
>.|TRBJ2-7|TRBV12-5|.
CASGLVAGEQYF
TGTGCTAGTGGTTTGGTAGCTGGCGAGCAGTACTTC
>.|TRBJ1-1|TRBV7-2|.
CASSFLGENTEAFF
TGTGCCAGCAGCTTTCTAGGGGAGAACACTGAAGCTTTCTTT
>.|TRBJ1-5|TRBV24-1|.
CATTAGQENQPQHF
TGTGCCACCACAGCTGGGCAGGAAAATCAGCCCCAGCATTTT
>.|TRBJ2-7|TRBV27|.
CASSLGRSYEQYF
TGTGCCAGCAGTTTAGGCAGATCCTACGAGCAGTACTTC